This T cell receptor beta chain originates from a study of T-cell reconstitution after alpha-beta-depleted transplantation in children. This clonotype was detected many times. The TCRbeta library was prepared with unique molecular identifiers. A single record per CDR3 protein comes from TCRdb applying MiXCR to the PCR reads. This sample carries approximately 85,000 distinct CDR3 sequences, about 14% of them seen once, and the ten largest clones take 25% to 30%. V was clipped by 4 bases and J by 8 bases, with 12 bases between them. The CDR3 sequence is 13 residues long. Germline V gene data show CDR1 as ENHRY and CDR2 as SYGVKD.

Sequenced here: PBMCs, mostly from graft donor cells, sampled 180 days after TCRalphabeta/CD19-depleted stem cell transplant. The source of this sequence is a male patient under 10 years old who had a stem cell transplant for acute lymphoblastic leukemia, so the T cells may come from the graft donor. J is TRBJ2-1 and V is TRBV10-3; D is unclear. The CDR3 reads CAISAGSLDEQFF. In DNA form, the CDR3 reads TGTGCCATCAGTGCCGGGTCCCTCGATGAGCAGTTCTTC.